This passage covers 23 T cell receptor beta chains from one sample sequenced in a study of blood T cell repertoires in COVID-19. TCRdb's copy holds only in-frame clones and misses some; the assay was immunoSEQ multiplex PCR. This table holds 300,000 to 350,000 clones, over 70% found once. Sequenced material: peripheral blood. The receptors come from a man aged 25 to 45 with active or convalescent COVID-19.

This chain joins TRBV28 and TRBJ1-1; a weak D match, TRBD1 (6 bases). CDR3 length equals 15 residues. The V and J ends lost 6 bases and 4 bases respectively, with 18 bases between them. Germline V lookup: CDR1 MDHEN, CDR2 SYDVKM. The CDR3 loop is CASRPHQGLGTEAFF. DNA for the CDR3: TGTGCCAGCAGGCCTCACCAGGGGCTGGGCACTGAAGCTTTCTTT.

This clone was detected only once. CDR3 in amino acids: CAYGGTQETQYF. The CDR3 coding sequence is TGTGCTTATGGTGGCACCCAAGAGACCCAGTACTTC. This chain joins TRBV2 and TRBJ2-5; no reliable D call. Germline V gives CDR1 SNHLY, CDR2 FYNNEI. The CDR3 totals 12 residues.

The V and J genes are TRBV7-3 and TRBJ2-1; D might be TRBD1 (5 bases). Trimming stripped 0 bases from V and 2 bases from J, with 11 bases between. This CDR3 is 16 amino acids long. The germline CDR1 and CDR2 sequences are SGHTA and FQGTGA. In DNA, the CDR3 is TGTGCCAGCAGCTTAACGGGGCCGGGTACCTACAATGAGCAGTTCTTC. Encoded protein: CASSLTGPGTYNEQFF.

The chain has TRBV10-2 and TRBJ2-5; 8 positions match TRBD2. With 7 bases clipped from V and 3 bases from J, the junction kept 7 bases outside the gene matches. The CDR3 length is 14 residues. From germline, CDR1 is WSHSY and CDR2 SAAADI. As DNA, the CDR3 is TGCGCCAGCAAACCGAGCGGGGGAGAAGAGACCCAGTACTTC. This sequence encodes CASKPSGGEETQYF.

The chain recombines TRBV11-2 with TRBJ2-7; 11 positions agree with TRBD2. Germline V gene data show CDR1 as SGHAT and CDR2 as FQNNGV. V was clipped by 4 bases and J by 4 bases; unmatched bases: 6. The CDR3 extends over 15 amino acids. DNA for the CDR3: TGTGCCAGCAGCTCGCCTAGCGGGAGGTTGTACGAGCAGTACTTC. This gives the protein CASSSPSGRLYEQYF.

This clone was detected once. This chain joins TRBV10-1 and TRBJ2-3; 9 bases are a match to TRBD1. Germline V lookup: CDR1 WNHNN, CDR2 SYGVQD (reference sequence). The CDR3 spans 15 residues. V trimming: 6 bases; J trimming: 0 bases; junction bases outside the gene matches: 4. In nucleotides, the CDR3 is TGCGCCAGCAGAGGGACAGGGACTAGCACAGATACGCAGTATTTT. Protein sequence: CASRGTGTSTDTQYF.

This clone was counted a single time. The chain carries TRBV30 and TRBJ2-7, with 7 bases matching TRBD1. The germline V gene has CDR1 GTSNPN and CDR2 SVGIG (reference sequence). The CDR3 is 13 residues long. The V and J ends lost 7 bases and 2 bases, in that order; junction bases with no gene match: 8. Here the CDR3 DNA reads TGTGCCTTGACAGGGAATCGAGCCTACGAGCAGTACTTC. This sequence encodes CALTGNRAYEQYF.

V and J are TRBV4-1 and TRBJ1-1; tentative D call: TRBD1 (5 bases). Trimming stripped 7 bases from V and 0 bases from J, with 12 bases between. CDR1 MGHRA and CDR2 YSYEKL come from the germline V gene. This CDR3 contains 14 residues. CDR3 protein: CASTLGGLNTEAFF. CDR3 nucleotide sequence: TGCGCCAGCACCCTGGGGGGACTGAACACTGAAGCTTTCTTT.

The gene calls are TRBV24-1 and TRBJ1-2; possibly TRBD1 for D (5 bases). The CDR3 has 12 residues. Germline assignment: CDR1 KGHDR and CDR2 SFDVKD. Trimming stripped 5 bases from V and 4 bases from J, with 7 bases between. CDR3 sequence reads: CATSGGSYGYTF. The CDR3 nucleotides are TGTGCCACCAGTGGGGGCAGCTATGGCTACACCTTC.

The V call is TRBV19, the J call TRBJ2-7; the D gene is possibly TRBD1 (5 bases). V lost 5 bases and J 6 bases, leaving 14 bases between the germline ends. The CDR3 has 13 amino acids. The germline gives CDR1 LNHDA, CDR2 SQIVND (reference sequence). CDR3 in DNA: TGTGCCAGTAGTGCCCAGGGTATAGGCGAGCAGTACTTC. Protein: CASSAQGIGEQYF.

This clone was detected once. The CDR3: CASTPRDMAEAFF. The CDR3 region has the DNA TGTGCCAGCACTCCCAGGGATATGGCTGAAGCTTTCTTT. The gene calls are TRBV6-6 and TRBJ1-1; perhaps TRBD1 as D (5 bases). Germline V CDR1 and CDR2: MNHNY, SVGAGI (reference sequence). V gave up 7 bases and J gave up 6 bases, with 15 bases separating them. This CDR3 is 13 amino acids long.

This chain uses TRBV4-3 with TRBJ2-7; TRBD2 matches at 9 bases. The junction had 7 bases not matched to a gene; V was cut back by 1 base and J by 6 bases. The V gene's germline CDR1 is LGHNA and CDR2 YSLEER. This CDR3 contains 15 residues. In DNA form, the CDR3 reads TGCGCCAGCAGCCAAGCATACAGGGGACTAGCCGAGCAGTACTTC. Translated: CASSQAYRGLAEQYF.

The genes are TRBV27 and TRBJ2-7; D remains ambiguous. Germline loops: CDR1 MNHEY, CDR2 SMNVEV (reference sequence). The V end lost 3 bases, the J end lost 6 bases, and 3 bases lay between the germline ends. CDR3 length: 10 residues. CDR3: CASSFGEQYF. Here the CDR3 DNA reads TGTGCCAGCAGTTTCGGCGAGCAGTACTTC.

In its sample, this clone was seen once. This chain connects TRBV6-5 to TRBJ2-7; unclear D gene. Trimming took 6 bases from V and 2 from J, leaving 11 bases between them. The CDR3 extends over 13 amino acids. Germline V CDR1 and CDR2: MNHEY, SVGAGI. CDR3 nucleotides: TGTGCCAGCAGACGAGAATCCCCCTACGAGCAGTACTTC. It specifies CASRRESPYEQYF.

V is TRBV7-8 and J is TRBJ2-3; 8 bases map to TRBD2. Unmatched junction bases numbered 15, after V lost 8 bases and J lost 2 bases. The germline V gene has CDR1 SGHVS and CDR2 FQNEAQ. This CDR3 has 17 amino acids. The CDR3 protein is CASLSKRTSGNTDTQYF. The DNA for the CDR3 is TGTGCCAGCCTTTCTAAAAGAACTAGCGGTAACACAGATACGCAGTATTTT.

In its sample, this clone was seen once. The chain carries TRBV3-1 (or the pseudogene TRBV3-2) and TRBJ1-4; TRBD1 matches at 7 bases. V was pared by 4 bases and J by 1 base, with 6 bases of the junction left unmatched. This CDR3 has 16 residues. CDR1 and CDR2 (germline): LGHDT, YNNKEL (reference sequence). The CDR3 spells CASSRNAGGTNEKLFF. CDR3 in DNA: TGTGCCAGCAGCCGTAACGCAGGGGGAACTAATGAAAAACTGTTTTTT.

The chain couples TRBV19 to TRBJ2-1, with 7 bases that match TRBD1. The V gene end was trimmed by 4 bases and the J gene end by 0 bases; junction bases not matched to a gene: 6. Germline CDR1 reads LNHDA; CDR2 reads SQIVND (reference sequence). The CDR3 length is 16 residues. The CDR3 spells CASSTSPGGSYNEQFF. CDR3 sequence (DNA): TGTGCCAGTAGTACTTCTCCAGGGGGCTCCTACAATGAGCAGTTCTTC. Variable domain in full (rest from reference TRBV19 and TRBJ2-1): DGGITQSPKYLFRKEGQNVTLSCEQNLNHDAMYWYRQDPGQGLRLIYYSQIVNDFQKGDIAEGYSVSREKKESFPLTVTSAQKNPTAFYLCASSTSPGGSYNEQFFGPGTRLTVL.

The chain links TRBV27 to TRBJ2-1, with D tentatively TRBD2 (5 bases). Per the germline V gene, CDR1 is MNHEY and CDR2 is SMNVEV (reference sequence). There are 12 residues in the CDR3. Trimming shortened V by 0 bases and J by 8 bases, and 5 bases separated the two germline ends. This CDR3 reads CASSLSGDEQFF. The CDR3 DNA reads TGTGCCAGCAGTTTATCCGGGGATGAGCAGTTCTTC.

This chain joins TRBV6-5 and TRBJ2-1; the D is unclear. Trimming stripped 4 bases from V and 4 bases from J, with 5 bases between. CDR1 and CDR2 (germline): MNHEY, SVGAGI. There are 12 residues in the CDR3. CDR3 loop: CASSSNYNEQFF. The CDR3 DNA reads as TGTGCCAGCAGTTCAAATTACAATGAGCAGTTCTTC.

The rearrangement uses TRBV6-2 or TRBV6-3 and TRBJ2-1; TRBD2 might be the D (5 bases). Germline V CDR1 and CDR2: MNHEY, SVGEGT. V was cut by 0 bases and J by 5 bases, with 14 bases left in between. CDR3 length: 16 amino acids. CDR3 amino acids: CASSYSIGVSNNEQFF. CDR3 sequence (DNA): TGTGCCAGCAGTTACTCGATCGGGGTTTCCAACAATGAGCAGTTCTTC.

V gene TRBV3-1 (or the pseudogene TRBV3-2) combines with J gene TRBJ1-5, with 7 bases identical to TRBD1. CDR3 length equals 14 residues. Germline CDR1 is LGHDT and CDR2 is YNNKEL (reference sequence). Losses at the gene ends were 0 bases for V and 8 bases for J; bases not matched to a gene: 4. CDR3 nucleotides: TGTGCCAGCAGCCAAGAACAGGGGTCGGAGCCCCAGCATTTT. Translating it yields CASSQEQGSEPQHF.

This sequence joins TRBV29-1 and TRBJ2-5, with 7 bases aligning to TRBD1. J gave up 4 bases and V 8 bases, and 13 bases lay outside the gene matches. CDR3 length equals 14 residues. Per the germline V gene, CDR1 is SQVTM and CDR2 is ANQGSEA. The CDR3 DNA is TGCAGCATCCGGGACAGAGTACGTGTAGAGACCCAGTACTTC. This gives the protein CSIRDRVRVETQYF.

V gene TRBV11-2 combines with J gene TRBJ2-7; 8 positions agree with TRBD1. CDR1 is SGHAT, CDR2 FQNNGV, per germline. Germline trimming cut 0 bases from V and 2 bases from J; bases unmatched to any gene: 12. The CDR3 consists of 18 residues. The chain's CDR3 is CASSLDRKRDRYPYEQYF. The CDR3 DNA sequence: TGTGCCAGCAGCTTAGACCGGAAACGGGACAGGTATCCCTACGAGCAGTACTTC.